A single sample is the source of the 15 T cell receptor beta chains below, sequenced in a study of blood T cell repertoires in COVID-19. Produced via immunoSEQ multiplex PCR; TCRdb's table is partial and in-frame only. The data show approximately 260,000 clones, with around 90% seen just once and just over 7% held by the top ten. The specimen was peripheral blood. The source of these receptors is a man aged 60 to 69 who had recovered from COVID-19.

This clone has just a few counts. The chain's CDR3 is CASGWPLGGASYNEQFF. Written as DNA, the CDR3 is TGTGCTAGTGGTTGGCCTTTGGGGGGGGCGTCCTACAATGAGCAGTTCTTC. This chain joins TRBV12-5 and TRBJ2-1, with a possible D match to TRBD2 (7 bases). The germline V gene has CDR1 LGHNT and CDR2 FRNRAP. Between the trimmed V and J ends, which lost 4 bases and 1 base, there was a span of 17 bases. CDR3 size: 17 residues.

The chain joins TRBV6-5 to TRBJ1-5; D perhaps matches TRBD1 (6 bases). The CDR3 is 14 residues long. Trimming stripped 7 bases from V and 7 bases from J, with 17 bases between. Looked up from germline, CDR1 is MNHEY and CDR2 is SVGAGI. CDR3 loop: CASITGGAGQPQHF. CDR3 nucleotides: TGTGCCAGCATAACGGGGGGCGCCGGGCAGCCCCAGCATTTT.

This clone appeared once. DNA for the CDR3: TGTGCCAGCAGTCAGGACAGGGACGAGCAGTACGTC. This encodes CASSQDRDEQYV. The V gene is TRBV12-3 or TRBV12-4, the J gene TRBJ2-7, with TRBD1 matching 8 bases. The CDR3 sequence is 12 residues long. V was clipped by 5 bases and J by 5 bases; unmatched bases: 2.

J is TRBJ1-5 and V is TRBV6-1; no definite D call. CDR1 is MNHNS, CDR2 SASEGT, per germline. The V end lost 4 bases, the J end lost 0 bases, and 13 bases lay between the germline ends. The CDR3 extends over 16 amino acids. Written as DNA, the CDR3 is TGTGCCAGCAGTGCTGCGACACTTTATAGCAATCAGCCCCAGCATTTT. Its translation is CASSAATLYSNQPQHF.

The CDR3 is CAIMVSGDTDTQYF. The DNA for the CDR3 is TGTGCCATCATGGTTTCGGGGGACACAGATACGCAGTATTTT. The chain is built from TRBV10-3 and TRBJ2-3; perhaps TRBD2 as D (6 bases). This CDR3 comprises 14 residues. The V gene's germline CDR1 is ENHRY and CDR2 SYGVKD. With 7 bases removed from V and 2 bases from J, the gap between germline ends came to 13 bases.

The chain recombines TRBV9 with TRBJ1-3; D might be TRBD1 (6 bases). CDR3 size: 16 residues. Germline assignment: CDR1 SGDLS and CDR2 YYNGEE. The germline V and J ends were trimmed by 0 bases and 2 bases, with 12 bases remaining between them. The CDR3 region has the DNA TGTGCCAGCAGCGTAGTGACCCCAGGGGCTGGAAACACCATATATTTT. It translates to CASSVVTPGAGNTIYF. Looking up the rest from reference TRBV9 and TRBJ1-3 gives the full variable domain: DSGVTQTPKHLITATGQRVTLRCSPRSGDLSVYWYQQSLDQGLQFLIQYYNGEERAKGNILERFSAQQFPDLHSELNLSSLELGDSALYFCASSVVTPGAGNTIYFGEGSWLTVV.

This clone was seen once. The V call is TRBV5-6, the J call TRBJ1-4; possibly TRBD1 for D (5 bases). Trimming removed 0 bases at V and 6 bases at J, with 21 bases between. The CDR3 has 18 residues. Germline loops: CDR1 SGHDT, CDR2 YYEEEE. The CDR3 is CASSLERDLGGRYEKLFF. CDR3 nucleotide sequence: TGTGCCAGCAGCTTGGAGCGGGACTTGGGCGGAAGGTATGAAAAACTGTTTTTT. The variable domain in full, completed from reference TRBV5-6 and TRBJ1-4, reads DAGVTQSPTHLIKTRGQQVTLRCSPKSGHDTVSWYQQALGQGPQFIFQYYEEEERQRGNFPDRFSGHQFPNYSSELNVNALLLGDSALYLCASSLERDLGGRYEKLFFGSGTQLSVL.

The rearrangement links TRBV11-2 to TRBJ2-3; D is uncertain. This CDR3 contains 16 residues. Between the trimmed V and J ends, which lost 0 bases and 0 bases, there was a span of 10 bases. CDR1 and CDR2 (germline): SGHAT, FQNNGV. The CDR3 nucleotides read TGTGCCAGCAGCTTAGAGGTTGCGGCCAGCACAGATACGCAGTATTTT. Amino acid sequence: CASSLEVAASTDTQYF.

The J gene is TRBJ2-4, the V gene TRBV24-1; possibly TRBD1 for D (5 bases). V was shortened by 4 bases and J by 4 bases, with 7 bases between the two germline ends. In germline, CDR1 is KGHDR, CDR2 SFDVKD. The CDR3 has 13 amino acids. The CDR3 region is CATSETVKNIQYF. Here the CDR3 DNA reads TGTGCCACCAGTGAGACAGTAAAAAACATTCAGTACTTC.

V and J are TRBV6-1 and TRBJ1-5; weak D call: TRBD1 (6 bases). CDR1 MNHNS and CDR2 SASEGT come from the germline V gene. V was clipped by 3 bases and J by 1 base, with 10 bases between them. This CDR3 contains 15 residues. CDR3 DNA sequence: TGTGCCAGCAGTGATTTTGGACAGAGCAATCAGCCCCAGCATTTT. This translates into CASSDFGQSNQPQHF.

The chain recombines TRBV2 with TRBJ1-6; 10 nucleotides align to TRBD1. CDR3 length equals 14 residues. V lost 3 bases and J lost 11; bases outside the gene matches: 4. The V gene's germline CDR1 is SNHLY and CDR2 FYNNEI. The CDR3 spells CASSEGQGTTPLHF. CDR3 DNA sequence: TGTGCCAGCAGTGAGGGACAGGGGACCACACCCCTCCACTTT.

The chain recombines TRBV9 with TRBJ2-3; no clear D. Trimming stripped 4 bases from V and 4 bases from J, with 10 bases between. The germline V gene encodes CDR1 SGDLS and CDR2 YYNGEE. The CDR3 is made up of 13 amino acids. CDR3 sequence (DNA): TGTGCCAGCAGCCTCCTCCCCCCAGATACGCAGTATTTT. Translation gives CASSLLPPDTQYF.

This rearrangement joins TRBV7-9 to TRBJ1-1; no firm D call. V lost 5 bases and J 9 bases, leaving 19 bases between the germline ends. CDR1 SEHNR and CDR2 FQNEAQ come from the germline V gene (reference sequence). This CDR3 has 14 amino acids. CDR3 sequence: CASSAPVQTPQAFF. The CDR3 nucleotides are TGTGCCAGCAGCGCGCCCGTACAGACACCGCAAGCTTTCTTT. The variable domain in full, with the rest retrieved from reference TRBV7-9 and TRBJ1-1, is DTGVSQNPRHKITKRGQNVTFRCDPISEHNRLYWYRQTLGQGPEFLTYFQNEAQLEKSRLLSDRFSAERPKGSFSTLEIQRTEQGDSAMYLCASSAPVQTPQAFFGQGTRLTVV.

In this sample, this clone turned up once. V gene TRBV13 combines with J gene TRBJ1-2; perhaps TRBD1 as D (6 bases). This CDR3 comprises 16 residues. Trimming removed 3 bases at V and 5 bases at J, with 19 bases between. Looked up from germline, CDR1 is PRHDT and CDR2 is FYEKMQ (reference sequence). The CDR3, as DNA: TGTGCCAGCAGCTTTAGTTCGGAGACAGGAGTATATGGCTACACCTTC. Its protein product is CASSFSSETGVYGYTF.

This clone was picked up a small number of times. The chain couples TRBV27 to TRBJ1-2; 9 nucleotides match TRBD1. This CDR3 comprises 14 residues. Germline lookup yields CDR1 MNHEY and CDR2 SMNVEV (reference sequence). V was clipped by 8 bases and J by 0 bases; unmatched bases: 4. The CDR3 DNA reads as TGTGCCAGCGCCAGGGACAGGGCTAACTATGGCTACACCTTC. It is translated as CASARDRANYGYTF.